The present TCR gamma chain was sequenced within a study of Vδ1+ human thymocytes. The CDR3 is made up of 13 amino acids. Germline V gene data show CDR1 as EGSTGY and CDR2 as YDSYTSSV. The J segment lost 6 bases and the V segment lost 0 bases, leaving 5 bases of the junction unmatched. This clone was seen only a few times. The antigen is not known. Study conclusions and caveats: Thymic TRG and TRD repertoires appeared highly polyclonal, with Gaussian CDR3 length distributions.

The template was reverse-transcribed extracted RNA. CDR3 amplicons came from multiplex PCR with pooled V-gene forward and constant-region reverse primers. TCRdb re-processed the multiplex PCR reads via CATT. Of some 22,000 gamma-chain clones in the sample, roughly 13% were seen once. What was sequenced was Vdelta1+ gamma-delta thymocytes from the thymus. Subset of the sample: FACS-sorted CD3+ TCRalphabeta- TCRVdelta1+ TCRVdelta2- thymocytes. The TCR originated in a child in the first two years of life who had congenital heart surgery. The gene calls are TRGV4 and TRGJ1 or TRGJ2. CDR3: CATWDGPCYKKLF. The CDR3 DNA follows: TGTGCCACCTGGGATGGGCCGTGTTATAAGAAACTCTTT.